The rows below give T cell receptor beta chains drawn from one sample of a study of T cell repertoires in cytomegalovirus infection. TCRdb fed the reads into MiXCR, producing one record per CDR3 protein. The sample contains approximately 500,000 distinct CDR3 sequences, approximately 11% of which appear only once. The sequenced sample was PBMCs. These receptor sequences come from a human donor in good health (CMV status not recorded). Some clones in this sample may be carry-over from other donors' samples. The CDR3 runs from the conserved cysteine through the conserved F or W. D genes are given only for firm matches. Part of the rows lack a size; the others show once, few, many or a class for expanded clones.

CASSDNRDLKRHEQYF TGTGCCAGCAGCGACAACCGGGATCTCAAACGCCACGAGCAGTACTTC TRBJ2-7 . . TRBV2
CASTRERISNNEQFF TGTGCCAGCACCCGGGAGCGGATCTCAAACAATGAGCAGTTCTTC TRBJ2-1 . . TRBV6-6
CASSPRDGSNQPQHF TGTGCCAGCAGTCCCCGGGACGGCTCCAATCAGCCCCAGCATTTT TRBJ1-5 few . TRBV12-3/TRBV12-4
CASSQAKGSSPLHF TGTGCCAGCAGCCAAGCGAAGGGTAGCTCACCCCTCCACTTT TRBJ1-6 few . TRBV3-1
CAITPSGNTIYF TGTGCCATTACGCCTTCTGGAAACACCATATATTTT TRBJ1-3 . . TRBV10-3
CAQRPDISRDEQFF TGTGCCCAACGCCCGGACATAAGCCGCGATGAGCAGTTCTTC TRBJ2-1 . . TRBV5-4
CASGVGDTEAFF TGTGCCAGCGGGGTGGGGGACACTGAAGCTTTCTTT TRBJ1-1 many . TRBV27
CATTLYNEQFF TGTGCCACTACCCTTTACAATGAGCAGTTCTTC TRBJ2-1 many . TRBV27
CASSDGTNTGELFF TGTGCCAGCAGTGACGGGACAAACACCGGGGAGCTGTTTTTT TRBJ2-2 . . TRBV6-4
CASSSGTGAPYEQYF TGTGCCAGCAGCTCAGGGACAGGGGCCCCCTACGAGCAGTACTTC TRBJ2-7 few TRBD1 TRBV11-2
CASSSRKGIDTQYF TGTGCCAGCAGCTCGAGGAAGGGGATAGATACGCAGTATTTT TRBJ2-3 many . TRBV7-8